This T cell receptor (beta chain) was documented in a study of long-term antiretroviral therapy in people with HIV. At the survey level, the v3.0 immunoSEQ assay was run. Repertoires were generated with immunoSEQ multiplex PCR, while TCRdb's copy carries only in-frame clones and drops some. The data hold 25,000 to 35,000 clones, with about 97% observed a single time. The CDR3 runs 17 residues. Looked up from germline, CDR1 is SGHVS and CDR2 is FNYEAQ. The trim removed 0 bases at V and 5 bases at J, leaving 6 bases unmatched. In the United States, treatment was given to all participants with HIV. Findings of the study overall: Dominant in the repertoire at all time points were clones expanded before ART.

For this clone: Its antigen is currently unknown.

The specimen was unsorted PBMCs, collected 6.9 years after starting antiretroviral therapy. This clonotype was sampled from a man younger than 45 with HIV. The chain has TRBV7-6 and TRBJ2-2; 10 nucleotides align to TRBD2. CDR3 in DNA: TGTGCCAGCAGCTTAGCAGCGGGAGGGCCTCGGACCGGGGAGCTGTTTTTT. It is translated as CASSLAAGGPRTGELFF.